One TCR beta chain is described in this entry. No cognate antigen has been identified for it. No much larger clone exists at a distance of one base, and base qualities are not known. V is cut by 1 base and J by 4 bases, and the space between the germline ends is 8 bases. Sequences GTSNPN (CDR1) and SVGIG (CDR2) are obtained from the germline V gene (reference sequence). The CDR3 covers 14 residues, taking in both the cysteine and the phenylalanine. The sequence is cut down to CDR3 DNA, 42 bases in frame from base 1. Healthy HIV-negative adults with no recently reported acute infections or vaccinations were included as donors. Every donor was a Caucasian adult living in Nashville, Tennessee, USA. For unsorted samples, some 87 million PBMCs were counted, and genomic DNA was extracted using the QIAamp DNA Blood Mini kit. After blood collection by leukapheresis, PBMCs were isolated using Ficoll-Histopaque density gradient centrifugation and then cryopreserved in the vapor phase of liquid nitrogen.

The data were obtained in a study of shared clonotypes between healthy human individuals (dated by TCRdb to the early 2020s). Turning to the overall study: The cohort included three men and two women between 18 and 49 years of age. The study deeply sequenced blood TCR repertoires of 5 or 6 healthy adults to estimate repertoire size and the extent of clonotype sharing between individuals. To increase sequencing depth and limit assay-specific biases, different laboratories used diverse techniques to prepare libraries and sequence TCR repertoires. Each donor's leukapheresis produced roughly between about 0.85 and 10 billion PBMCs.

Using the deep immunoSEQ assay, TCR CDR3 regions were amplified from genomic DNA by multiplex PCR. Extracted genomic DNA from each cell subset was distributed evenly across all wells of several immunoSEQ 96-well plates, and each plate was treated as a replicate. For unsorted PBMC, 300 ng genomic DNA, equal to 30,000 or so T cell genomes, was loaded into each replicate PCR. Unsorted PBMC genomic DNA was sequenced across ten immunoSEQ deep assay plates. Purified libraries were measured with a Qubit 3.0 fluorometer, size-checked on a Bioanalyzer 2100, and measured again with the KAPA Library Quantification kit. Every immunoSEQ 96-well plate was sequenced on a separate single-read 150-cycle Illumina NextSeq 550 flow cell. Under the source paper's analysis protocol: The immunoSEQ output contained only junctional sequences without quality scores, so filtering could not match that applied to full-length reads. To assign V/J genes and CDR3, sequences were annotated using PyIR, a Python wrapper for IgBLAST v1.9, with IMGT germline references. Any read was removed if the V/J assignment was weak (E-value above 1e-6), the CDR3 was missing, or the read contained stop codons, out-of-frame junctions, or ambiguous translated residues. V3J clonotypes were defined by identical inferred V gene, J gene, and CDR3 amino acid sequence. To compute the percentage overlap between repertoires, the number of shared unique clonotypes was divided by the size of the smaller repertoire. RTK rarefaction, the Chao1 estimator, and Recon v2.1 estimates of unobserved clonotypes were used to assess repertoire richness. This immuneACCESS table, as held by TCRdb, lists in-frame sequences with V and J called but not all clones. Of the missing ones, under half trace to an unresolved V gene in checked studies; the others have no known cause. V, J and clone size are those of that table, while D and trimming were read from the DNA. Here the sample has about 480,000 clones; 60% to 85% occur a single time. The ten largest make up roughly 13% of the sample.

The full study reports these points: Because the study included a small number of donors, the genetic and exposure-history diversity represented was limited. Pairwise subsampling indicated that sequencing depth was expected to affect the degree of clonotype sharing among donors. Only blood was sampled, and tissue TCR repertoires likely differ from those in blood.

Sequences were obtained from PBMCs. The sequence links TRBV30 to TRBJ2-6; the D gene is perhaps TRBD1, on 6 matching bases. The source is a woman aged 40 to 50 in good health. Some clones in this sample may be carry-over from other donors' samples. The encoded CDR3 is CAWSGQAGANVLTF. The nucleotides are TGTGCCTGGAGTGGACAGGCAGGGGCCAACGTCCTGACTTTC.